This entry concerns a single T cell receptor beta chain. This entry is derived from a study of blood T cell repertoires in COVID-19. Study context: Collection of acute and convalescent COVID-19 samples took place in the United States, Italy and Spain.

The V and J ends lost 2 bases and 9 bases respectively, with 14 bases between them. CDR1 is ENHRY, CDR2 SYGVKD, per germline. CDR3 length: 15 residues. TCRdb's table, derived via immunoSEQ multiplex PCR, lists solely in-frame clones and lacks some. The sample includes about 200,000 clones, about nine tenths of them seen just once. Input material: peripheral blood. The V gene is TRBV10-3, the J gene TRBJ1-6, with D maybe TRBD1 (6 bases). The source of this sequence is a man younger than 35 with active or convalescent COVID-19. CDR3 region: CAISEEWGRGSPLHF. The CDR3 nucleotides are TGTGCCATCAGTGAGGAATGGGGGCGAGGTTCACCCCTCCACTTT.